The clone carrying this T cell receptor (beta chain) was detected a few times. Its antigen remains unknown. This record belongs to a study of human T cells and chemical hapten exposure. Study in general: Patients, chiefly female, had alopecia areata, totalis or universalis.

General study points: The presence of alopecia in the donors means their immune response may differ from healthy people's. Compared with pre-sensitization or healthy control sets, expanded TCRs clustered more. Patch test score rose with PT1 expanded TCR count, significant at thresholds 8, 16 and 32, not 4.

From germline, CDR1 is SQVTM and CDR2 ANQGSEA. This CDR3 is 16 amino acids long. V lost 1 base and J 2 bases, leaving 16 bases between the germline ends. The time point: pre-sensitization, week 0. Treatment described: therapeutic diphenylcyclopropenone sensitization with weekly scalp DPC. Via MiXCR, TCRdb re-called the RACE reads, giving one row per CDR3 protein. The data contain about 380,000 distinct CDR3 sequences, 4.5% to 6% of them singletons. The chain joins TRBV29-1 to TRBJ2-3, with D uncertain. Sequenced here: whole blood, sampled in connection with sensitization to the hapten diphenylcyclopropenone (DPC). The sequence was collected from a woman aged 45-65 years with alopecia areata. Some clones in this sample may be carry-over from other donors' samples. For the CDR3, the DNA is TGCAGCGTTGAAGGTGCAGTACAGTTTTTCACAGATACGCAGTATTTT. It codes for CSVEGAVQFFTDTQYF.